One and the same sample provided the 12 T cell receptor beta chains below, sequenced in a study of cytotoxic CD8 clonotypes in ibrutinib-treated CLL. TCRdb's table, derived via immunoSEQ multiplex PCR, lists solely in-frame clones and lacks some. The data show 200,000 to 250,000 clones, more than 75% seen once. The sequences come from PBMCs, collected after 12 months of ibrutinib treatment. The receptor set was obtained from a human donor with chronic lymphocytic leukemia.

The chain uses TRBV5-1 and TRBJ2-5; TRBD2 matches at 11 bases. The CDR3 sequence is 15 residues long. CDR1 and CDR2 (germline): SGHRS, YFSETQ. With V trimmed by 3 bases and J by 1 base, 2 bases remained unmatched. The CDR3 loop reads CASSSTSGIQETQYF. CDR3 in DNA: TGCGCCAGCAGCTCGACTAGCGGGATCCAAGAGACCCAGTACTTC.

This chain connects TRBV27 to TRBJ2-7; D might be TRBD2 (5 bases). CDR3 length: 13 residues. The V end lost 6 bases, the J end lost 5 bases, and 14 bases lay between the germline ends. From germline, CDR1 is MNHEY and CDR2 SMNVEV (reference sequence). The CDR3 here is CASSRLEGNEQYF. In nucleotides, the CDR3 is TGTGCCAGCAGCCGCCTTGAGGGCAACGAGCAGTACTTC.

The CDR3 DNA reads as TGTGCCAGCAGCCCCCGCCTAGGACTAGCGGGGTCCGGGACCCAGTACTTC. Translation gives CASSPRLGLAGSGTQYF. V usage is TRBV2 and J usage is TRBJ2-5, with 12 nucleotides matching TRBD2. The CDR3 extends over 17 amino acids. The germline V gene encodes CDR1 SNHLY and CDR2 FYNNEI. The V segment lost 6 bases and the J segment 7 bases; nucleotides outside the gene matches: 15.

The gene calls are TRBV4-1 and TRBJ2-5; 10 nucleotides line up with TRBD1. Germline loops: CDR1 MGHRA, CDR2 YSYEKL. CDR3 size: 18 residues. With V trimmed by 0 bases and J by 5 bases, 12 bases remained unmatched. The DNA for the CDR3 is TGCGCCAGCAGCCAAGACTCAAGGGACAGGGGAATGTGGGAGACCCAGTACTTC. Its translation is CASSQDSRDRGMWETQYF.

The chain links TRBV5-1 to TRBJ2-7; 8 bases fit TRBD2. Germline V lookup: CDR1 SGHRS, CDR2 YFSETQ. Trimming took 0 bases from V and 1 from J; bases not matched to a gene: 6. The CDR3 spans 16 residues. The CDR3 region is CASSLGGGGPSYEQYF. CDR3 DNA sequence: TGCGCCAGCAGCTTGGGTGGCGGGGGGCCTTCCTACGAGCAGTACTTC. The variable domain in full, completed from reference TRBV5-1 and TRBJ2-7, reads KAGVTQTPRYLIKTRGQQVTLSCSPISGHRSVSWYQQTPGQGLQFLFEYFSETQRNKGNFPGRFSGRQFSNSRSEMNVSTLELGDSALYLCASSLGGGGPSYEQYFGPGTRLTVT.

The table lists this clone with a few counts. For the CDR3, the DNA is TGTGCCAGCAGTGTACCAGGGGGGGGTGGAATTTCCGCTGGGAACACTGAAGCTTTCTTT. Residues: CASSVPGGGGISAGNTEAFF. The V gene is TRBV28, the J gene TRBJ1-1, with 7 bases matching TRBD1. The germline V gene has CDR1 MDHEN and CDR2 SYDVKM. The CDR3 is 20 amino acids. V trimming: 5 bases; J trimming: 1 base; junction bases outside the gene matches: 22.

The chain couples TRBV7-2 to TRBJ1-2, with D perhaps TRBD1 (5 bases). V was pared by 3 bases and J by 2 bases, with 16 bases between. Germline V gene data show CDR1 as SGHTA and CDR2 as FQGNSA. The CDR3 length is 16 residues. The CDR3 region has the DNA TGTGCCAGCAGCTTCCCGCCCAGACGGGGGAACTATGGCTACACCTTC. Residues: CASSFPPRRGNYGYTF.

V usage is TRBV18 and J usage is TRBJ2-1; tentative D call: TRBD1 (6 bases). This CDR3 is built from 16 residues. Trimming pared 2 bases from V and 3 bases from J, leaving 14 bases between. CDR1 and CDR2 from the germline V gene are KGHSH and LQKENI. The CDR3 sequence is CASSPRGQGNYNEQFF. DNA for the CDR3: TGTGCCAGCTCACCAAGGGGCCAGGGGAACTACAATGAGCAGTTCTTC.

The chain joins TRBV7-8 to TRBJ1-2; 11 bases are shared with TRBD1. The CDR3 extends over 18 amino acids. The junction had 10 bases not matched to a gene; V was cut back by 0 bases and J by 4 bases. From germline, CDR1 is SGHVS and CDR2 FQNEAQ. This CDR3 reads CASSLAQDRGPRGYGYTF. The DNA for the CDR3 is TGTGCCAGCAGCTTAGCGCAGGACAGGGGGCCCCGGGGCTATGGCTACACCTTC. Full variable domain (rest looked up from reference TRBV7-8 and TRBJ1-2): GAGVSQSPRYKVAKRGQDVALRCDPISGHVSLFWYQQALGQGPEFLTYFQNEAQLDKSGLPSDRFFAERPEGSVSTLKIQRTQQEDSAVYLCASSLAQDRGPRGYGYTFGSGTRLTVV.

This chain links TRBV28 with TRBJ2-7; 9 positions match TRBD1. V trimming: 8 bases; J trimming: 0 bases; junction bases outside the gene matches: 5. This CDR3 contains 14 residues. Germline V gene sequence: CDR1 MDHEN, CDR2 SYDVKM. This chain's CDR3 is CASATGGSSYEQYF. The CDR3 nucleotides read TGTGCCAGCGCGACAGGGGGAAGCTCCTACGAGCAGTACTTC.

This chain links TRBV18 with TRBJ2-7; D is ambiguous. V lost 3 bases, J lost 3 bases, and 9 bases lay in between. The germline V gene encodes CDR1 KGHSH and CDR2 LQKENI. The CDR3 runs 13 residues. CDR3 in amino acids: CASSPNPIYEQYF. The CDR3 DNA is TGTGCCAGCTCACCGAACCCCATCTACGAGCAGTACTTC.

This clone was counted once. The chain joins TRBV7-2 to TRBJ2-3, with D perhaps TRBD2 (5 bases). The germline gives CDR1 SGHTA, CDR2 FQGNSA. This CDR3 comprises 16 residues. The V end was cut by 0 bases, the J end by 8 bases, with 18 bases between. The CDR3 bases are TGTGCCAGCAGCTTAGCTTATGGTGGTCCCGCGGGTACGCAGTATTTT. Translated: CASSLAYGGPAGTQYF.